The 24 T cell receptor beta chains given below trace back to one sample, sequenced in a study of beta chain features in type 1 diabetes. The isolated RNA, all of it, was reverse transcribed, so expressed TCRB transcripts were what got sequenced. TCRdb keeps only in-frame clones here, not all; method: immunoSEQ multiplex PCR. The table includes 200,000 to 250,000 clones, around 14% detected once. Sequenced input: naive CD4+ T cells from blood. The receptors were gathered from a woman aged 40 to 50 in good health.

This clone turned up a few times. The V call is TRBV5-4, the J call TRBJ2-3; D is uncertain. CDR1 is SGHNT and CDR2 is YYREEE in the germline V gene (reference sequence). The CDR3 contains 14 residues. V lost 0 bases to trimming and J lost 6 bases, with 11 bases between them. CDR3: CASSLALKQDTQYF. CDR3 sequence (DNA): TGTGCCAGCAGCTTGGCGCTAAAACAGGATACGCAGTATTTT. Combining the CDR3 with reference TRBV5-4 and TRBJ2-3 gives the whole variable domain ETGVTQSPTHLIKTRGQQVTLRCSSQSGHNTVSWYQQALGQGPQFIFQYYREEENGRGNFPPRFSGLQFPNYSSELNVNALELDDSALYLCASSLALKQDTQYFGPGTRLTVL.

The chain employs TRBV29-1 and TRBJ2-2, with D perhaps matching TRBD2 (6 bases). V was trimmed by 5 bases and J by 9 bases, leaving 16 bases between them. Germline V CDR1 and CDR2: SQVTM, ANQGSEA. CDR3 length: 13 residues. The CDR3 sequence: CSVKPPGVRELFF. The CDR3 DNA is TGCAGCGTTAAGCCCCCGGGAGTCCGGGAGCTGTTTTTT.

This clone was picked up a small number of times. The V gene is TRBV5-1, the J gene TRBJ1-5; 8 bases line up with TRBD1. With V trimmed by 4 bases and J by 2 bases, 5 bases remained unmatched. The CDR3 length is 15 residues. Germline-derived CDR1 and CDR2 are SGHRS and YFSETQ. CDR3: CASSEMTGGNQPQHF. CDR3 nucleotide sequence: TGCGCCAGCAGCGAAATGACAGGGGGCAATCAGCCCCAGCATTTT.

There are a few counts of this clone. The chain joins TRBV7-2 to TRBJ2-1, with D maybe TRBD1 (5 bases). The germline V gene encodes CDR1 SGHTA and CDR2 FQGNSA. This CDR3 region has 15 residues. The V end lost 1 base, the J end lost 5 bases, and 12 bases lay between the germline ends. This CDR3 is CASSLVGKGDNEQFF. The CDR3 nucleotides are TGTGCCAGCAGCTTAGTTGGCAAAGGGGACAATGAGCAGTTCTTC.

J is TRBJ1-4 and V is TRBV11-2, with a possible D match to TRBD1 (6 bases). Germline CDR1 reads SGHAT; CDR2 reads FQNNGV. The CDR3 has 17 residues. V lost 1 base to trimming and J lost 0 bases, with 12 bases between them. The CDR3 sequence is CASSLVGAAPTNEKLFF. The DNA of the CDR3 is TGTGCCAGCAGCTTAGTGGGGGCGGCCCCAACTAATGAAAAACTGTTTTTT. Combining the CDR3 with reference TRBV11-2 and TRBJ1-4 gives the whole variable domain EAGVAQSPRYKIIEKRQSVAFWCNPISGHATLYWYQQILGQGPKLLIQFQNNGVVDDSQLPKDRFSAERLKGVDSTLKIQPAKLEDSAVYLCASSLVGAAPTNEKLFFGSGTQLSVL.

This chain links TRBV7-2 with TRBJ2-1; TRBD2 matches 8 bases. Germline values: CDR1 SGHTA, CDR2 FQGNSA. The CDR3 is 16 residues long. With 5 bases clipped from V and 6 bases from J, the junction kept 12 bases outside the gene matches. DNA for the CDR3: TGTGCCAGCAGCACAAATGTTGGGCGGGGGGTCAATGAGCAGTTCTTC. It yields the protein CASSTNVGRGVNEQFF.

This clone was found a few times. V usage is TRBV19 and J usage is TRBJ2-5, with D perhaps TRBD1 (6 bases). This CDR3 comprises 13 residues. Trimming shortened V by 10 bases and J by 2 bases, and 14 bases separated the two germline ends. Germline lookup yields CDR1 LNHDA and CDR2 SQIVND (reference sequence). CDR3: CATQHRDQETQYF. CDR3 DNA sequence: TGTGCCACCCAACACAGGGATCAAGAGACCCAGTACTTC.

This clone was recorded at least ten times. The V and J genes are TRBV29-1 and TRBJ2-7, with D uncertain. The CDR3 has 14 residues. Germline-derived CDR1 and CDR2 are SQVTM and ANQGSEA. Between the trimmed V and J ends, which lost 4 bases and 2 bases, there was a span of 15 bases. CDR3 DNA sequence: TGCAGCGTTGTGTTTGGCAGGTTCCCCTACGAGCAGTACTTC. Translated: CSVVFGRFPYEQYF.

The genes are TRBV6-1 and TRBJ2-7, with TRBD2 as a possible D gene (6 bases). V was cut by 4 bases and J by 5 bases, with 9 bases left in between. The CDR3 is 12 amino acids. CDR1 is MNHNS, CDR2 SASEGT, per germline. CDR3 in DNA: TGTGCCAGCAGTGCAGCTAGCGACGAGCAGTACTTC. Protein sequence: CASSAASDEQYF.

The chain uses TRBV9 and TRBJ2-1; TRBD1 might be the D (6 bases). The V gene's germline CDR1 is SGDLS and CDR2 YYNGEE. The CDR3 totals 15 residues. With 1 base removed from V and 1 base from J, the gap between germline ends came to 9 bases. CDR3 sequence (DNA): TGTGCCAGCAGCGTACTACAGGGATCCTACAATGAGCAGTTCTTC. Amino acid sequence: CASSVLQGSYNEQFF.

The chain couples TRBV11-2 to TRBJ1-1, with D uncertain. The germline V gene has CDR1 SGHAT and CDR2 FQNNGV. The CDR3 length is 14 residues. The V gene lost 0 bases and the J gene lost 3 bases, with 8 bases spanning the gap. The CDR3, as DNA: TGTGCCAGCAGCTTAGATTCCCTATACACTGAAGCTTTCTTT. Amino acids: CASSLDSLYTEAFF.

Only a few counts were recorded for this clone. The V call is TRBV7-2, the J call TRBJ1-2; tentative D call: TRBD1 (5 bases). CDR1 and CDR2 (germline): SGHTA, FQGNSA. The CDR3 is 15 residues long. V lost 5 bases, J lost 4 bases, and 17 bases lay in between. The DNA for the CDR3 is TGTGCCAGCAGCCCCCCCGGCAGGGCCTTCTATGGCTACACCTTC. Protein sequence: CASSPPGRAFYGYTF.

V and J are TRBV7-9 and TRBJ2-5, with D maybe TRBD1 (5 bases). Germline V lookup: CDR1 SEHNR, CDR2 FQNEAQ (reference sequence). The CDR3 extends over 15 amino acids. Trimming removed 5 bases from V and 2 bases from J, with 15 bases in between. Here the CDR3 DNA reads TGTGCCAGCAGCCCCCGTTTGACAGTGCAAGAGACCCAGTACTTC. It encodes CASSPRLTVQETQYF. Looking up the rest from reference TRBV7-9 and TRBJ2-5 gives the full variable domain: DTGVSQNPRHKITKRGQNVTFRCDPISEHNRLYWYRQTLGQGPEFLTYFQNEAQLEKSRLLSDRFSAERPKGSFSTLEIQRTEQGDSAMYLCASSPRLTVQETQYFGPGTRLLVL.

This clone has just a few counts. This sequence joins TRBV25-1 and TRBJ1-5; weak D call: TRBD1 (6 bases). The germline CDR1 and CDR2 sequences are MGHDK and SYGVNS. The V end lost 3 bases, the J end lost 7 bases, and 7 bases lay between the germline ends. The CDR3 consists of 12 residues. CDR3 sequence reads: CASSDRGQPQHF. The DNA for the CDR3 is TGTGCCAGCAGTGACAGGGGACAGCCCCAGCATTTT. Full variable domain (outside the CDR3, taken from reference TRBV25-1 and TRBJ1-5): EADIYQTPRYLVIGTGKKITLECSQTMGHDKMYWYQQDPGMELHLIHYSYGVNSTEKGDLSSESTVSRIRTEHFPLTLESARPSHTSQYLCASSDRGQPQHFGDGTRLSIL.

This sequence joins TRBV27 and TRBJ2-5; a possible D gene is TRBD1 (5 bases). Trimming took 7 bases from V and 2 from J, leaving 11 bases between them. CDR3 length: 13 amino acids. Germline lookup yields CDR1 MNHEY and CDR2 SMNVEV (reference sequence). The chain's CDR3 is CASKRQPQETQYF. The DNA of the CDR3 is TGTGCCAGCAAAAGACAGCCACAAGAGACCCAGTACTTC.

This rearrangement joins TRBV7-9 to TRBJ1-1; D is possibly TRBD1 (6 bases). The CDR3 sequence is 13 residues long. V was trimmed by 7 bases and J by 3 bases, leaving 12 bases between them. Per the germline V gene, CDR1 is SEHNR and CDR2 is FQNEAQ (reference sequence). This CDR3 is CASTSGVYTEAFF. DNA for the CDR3: TGTGCCAGCACCTCAGGGGTTTACACTGAAGCTTTCTTT.

This chain links TRBV6-5 with TRBJ1-3; D is uncertain. The CDR3 has 12 residues. The germline V gene encodes CDR1 MNHEY and CDR2 SVGAGI. With 5 bases removed from V and 4 bases from J, the gap between germline ends came to 6 bases. The CDR3 sequence is CASSPRGNTIYF. In DNA, the CDR3 is TGTGCCAGCAGTCCTAGGGGAAACACCATATATTTT.

This clone was found a few times. This chain connects TRBV6-1 to TRBJ2-2; 11 bases are a match to TRBD1. The junction had 6 bases not matched to a gene; V was cut back by 4 bases and J by 5 bases. Germline loops: CDR1 MNHNS, CDR2 SASEGT. CDR3 length: 16 amino acids. The CDR3 loop is CASSGRRDRGTGELFF. CDR3 sequence (DNA): TGTGCCAGCAGTGGACGCCGGGACAGGGGGACCGGGGAGCTGTTTTTT.

This clone came up a few times. The V and J genes are TRBV5-1 and TRBJ2-1; 8 bases are shared with TRBD1. The CDR3 runs to 15 residues. J lost 7 bases, V lost 2 bases, and 8 bases had no gene match. Germline CDR1 is SGHRS and CDR2 is YFSETQ. The chain's CDR3 is CASSLDRGVLNEQFF. In DNA, the CDR3 is TGCGCCAGCAGCTTAGACAGGGGTGTCTTGAATGAGCAGTTCTTC.

The genes are TRBV19 and TRBJ1-5; 8 positions agree with TRBD1. The CDR3 has 21 residues. V shed 0 bases, J shed 1 base, and the junction held 17 bases outside the gene matches. Germline values: CDR1 LNHDA, CDR2 SQIVND (reference sequence). The CDR3 bases are TGTGCCAGTAGTATAGATTCGTTTTGGGCAGGGGGCTCGGAGAGCAATCAGCCCCAGCATTTT. The encoded protein is CASSIDSFWAGGSESNQPQHF.

V usage is TRBV15 and J usage is TRBJ1-6, with 12 bases fitting TRBD1. The CDR3 spans 18 residues. V shed 0 bases and J 9 bases; nucleotides not matched to a gene: 9. Looked up from germline, CDR1 is LNHNV and CDR2 is YYDKDF (reference sequence). CDR3 region: CATSRDGGQGALGSPLHF. CDR3 DNA sequence: TGTGCCACCAGCAGAGACGGGGGACAGGGGGCTTTGGGTTCACCCCTCCACTTT.

This clone showed up many times. The rearrangement links TRBV4-3 to TRBJ2-7, with D uncertain. V dropped 1 base and J dropped 2 bases, with 9 bases sitting between them. Germline CDR1 reads LGHNA; CDR2 reads YSLEER. The CDR3 is 14 residues long. The CDR3 region is CASSQVGSPYEQYF. The CDR3 DNA sequence: TGCGCCAGCAGCCAAGTGGGCTCCCCCTACGAGCAGTACTTC.

In DNA, the CDR3 is TGTGCCAGCAGTTACTCAGGGGGCGGGGCAGATACGCAGTATTTT. Translation gives CASSYSGGGADTQYF. The chain uses TRBV6-6 and TRBJ2-3, with TRBD1 as a possible D gene (7 bases). The CDR3 is 15 residues long. Germline V gene data show CDR1 as MNHNY and CDR2 as SVGAGI (reference sequence). The V end was cut by 0 bases, the J end by 4 bases, with 11 bases between.

The V gene is TRBV19, the J gene TRBJ1-5; 10 bases are a match to TRBD1. From germline, CDR1 is LNHDA and CDR2 SQIVND (reference sequence). The CDR3 is made up of 17 amino acids. V trimming: 3 bases; J trimming: 6 bases; junction bases outside the gene matches: 11. CDR3 sequence: CASSILDRGRFGQPQHF. In nucleotides, the CDR3 is TGTGCCAGTAGTATTTTAGACAGGGGGCGGTTCGGTCAGCCCCAGCATTTT.